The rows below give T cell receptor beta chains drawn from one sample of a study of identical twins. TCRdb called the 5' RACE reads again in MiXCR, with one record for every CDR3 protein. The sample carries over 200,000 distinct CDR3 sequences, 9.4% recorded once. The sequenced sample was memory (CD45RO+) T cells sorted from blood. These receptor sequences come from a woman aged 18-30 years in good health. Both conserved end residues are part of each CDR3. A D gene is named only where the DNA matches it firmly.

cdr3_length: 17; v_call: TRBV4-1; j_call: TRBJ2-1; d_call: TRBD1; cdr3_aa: CASSQPARDRRHNEQFF
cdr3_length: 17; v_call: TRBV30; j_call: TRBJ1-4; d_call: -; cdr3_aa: CAWKKPILARGNEKLFF
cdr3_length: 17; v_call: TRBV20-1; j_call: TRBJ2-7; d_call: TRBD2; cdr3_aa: CSARDLGSGRESYEQYF
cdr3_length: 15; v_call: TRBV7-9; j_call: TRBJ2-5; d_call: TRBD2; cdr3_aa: CASRRGGRYQETQYF
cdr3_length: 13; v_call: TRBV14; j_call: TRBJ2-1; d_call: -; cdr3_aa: CASSQDRTLEQFF
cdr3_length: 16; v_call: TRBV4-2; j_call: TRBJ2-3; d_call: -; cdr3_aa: CASSQTWKSSTDTQYF
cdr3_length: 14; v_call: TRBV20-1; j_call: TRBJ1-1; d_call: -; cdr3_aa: CSPDRRVRNTEAFF
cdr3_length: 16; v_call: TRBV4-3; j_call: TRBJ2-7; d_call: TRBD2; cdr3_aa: CASSQDGAGALWEQYF
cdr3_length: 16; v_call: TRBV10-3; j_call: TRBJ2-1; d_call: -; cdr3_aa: CAISGVGAASYNEQFF
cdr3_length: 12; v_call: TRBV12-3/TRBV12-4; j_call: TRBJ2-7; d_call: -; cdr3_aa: CASRGDTYEQYF
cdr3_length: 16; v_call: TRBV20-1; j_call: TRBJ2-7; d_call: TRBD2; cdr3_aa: CSASSASGGLTYEQYF
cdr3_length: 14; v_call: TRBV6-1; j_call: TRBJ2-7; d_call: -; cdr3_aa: CASSSRASSYEQYF
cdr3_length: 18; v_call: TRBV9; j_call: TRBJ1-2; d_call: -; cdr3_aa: CASSYRDKGDVLGYGYTF
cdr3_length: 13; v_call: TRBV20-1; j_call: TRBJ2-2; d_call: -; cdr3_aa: CSASRQDTGELFF
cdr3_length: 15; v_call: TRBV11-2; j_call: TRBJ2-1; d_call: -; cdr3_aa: CASSSRELVGNEQFF
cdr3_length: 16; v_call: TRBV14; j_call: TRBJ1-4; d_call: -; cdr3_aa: CASSPFTGTTNEKLFF
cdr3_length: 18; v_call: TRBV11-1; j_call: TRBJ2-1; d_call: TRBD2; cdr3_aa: CASSSTSDTSGSYNEQFF
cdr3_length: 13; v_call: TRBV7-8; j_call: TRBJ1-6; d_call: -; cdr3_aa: CASSLPTNSPLHF
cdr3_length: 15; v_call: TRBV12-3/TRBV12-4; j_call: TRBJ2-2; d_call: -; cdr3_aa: CASSTGTEYTGELFF
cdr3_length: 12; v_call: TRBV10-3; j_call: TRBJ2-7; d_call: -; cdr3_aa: CAISGQWDRQYF
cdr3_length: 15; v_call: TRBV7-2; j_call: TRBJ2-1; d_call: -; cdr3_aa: CASSLAPSVGYEQFF
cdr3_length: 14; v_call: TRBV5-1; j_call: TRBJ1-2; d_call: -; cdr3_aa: CASRLEGSLYGYTF
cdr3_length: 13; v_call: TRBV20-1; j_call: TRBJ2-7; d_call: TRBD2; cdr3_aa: CSAVAGGHNEQYF
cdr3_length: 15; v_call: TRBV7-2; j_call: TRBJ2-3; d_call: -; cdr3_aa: CASSLGAEETDTQYF
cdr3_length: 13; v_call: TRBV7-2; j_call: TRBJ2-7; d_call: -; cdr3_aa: CASSFLAYYEQYF
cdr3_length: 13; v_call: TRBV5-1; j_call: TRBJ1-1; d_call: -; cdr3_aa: CASRQGRNTEAFF
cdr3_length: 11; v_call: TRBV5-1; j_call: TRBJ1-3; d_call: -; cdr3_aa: CASSSGNTIYF
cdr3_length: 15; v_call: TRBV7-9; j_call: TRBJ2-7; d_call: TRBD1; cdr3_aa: CASSLGGTGETEQYF
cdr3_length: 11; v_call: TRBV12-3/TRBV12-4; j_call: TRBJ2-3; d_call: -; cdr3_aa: CASSLIDTQYF
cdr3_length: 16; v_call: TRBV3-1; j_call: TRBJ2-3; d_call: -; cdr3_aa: CASSQEWGSASDTQYF
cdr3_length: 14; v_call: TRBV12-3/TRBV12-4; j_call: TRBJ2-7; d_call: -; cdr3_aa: CASFNVDQRREQYF